This entry lists 27 T cell receptor beta chains sequenced from one sample in a study of response to subunit inactivated influenza vaccine. From the RT-PCR reads, TCRdb called clonotypes with MiXCR, one entry per CDR3 protein. Among under 850,000 distinct CDR3 sequences listed, about 18% were seen once. Sequencing was performed on PBMCs from blood, taken less than 6 days after vaccination. The origin of the receptors is a man aged 50 to 60 who received an inactivated influenza vaccine.

The chain recombines TRBV3-1 with TRBJ1-5, with TRBD1 as a possible D gene (5 bases). V was clipped by 2 bases and J by 7 bases, with 12 bases between them. The CDR3 covers 14 residues. Germline V gene lookup returns CDR1 LGHDT and CDR2 YNNKEL (reference sequence). CDR3 sequence reads: CASSQSGFWQPQHF. The CDR3 bases are TGTGCCAGCAGCCAATCAGGGTTCTGGCAGCCCCAGCATTTT.

The chain uses TRBV20-1 and TRBJ2-1, with 8 bases that match TRBD2. Germline V CDR1 and CDR2: DFQATT, SNEGSKA (reference sequence). This CDR3 is 16 amino acids long. The trim removed 1 base at V and 3 bases at J, leaving 8 bases unmatched. The CDR3 DNA is TGCAGTGCTAGAGTCATTAGCGGGAACAACTACAATGAGCAGTTCTTC. Its translation: CSARVISGNNYNEQFF.

This clonotype was counted between two and nine times. The CDR3 region is CASRTTSGGYEQFF. Here the CDR3 DNA reads TGTGCCAGCAGGACGACTAGCGGGGGCTATGAGCAGTTCTTC. The J gene is TRBJ2-1, the V gene TRBV5-6; 12 bases are a match to TRBD2. This CDR3 has 14 amino acids. J was trimmed by 8 bases and V by 5 bases; bases with no gene match: 5. CDR1 and CDR2 (germline): SGHDT, YYEEEE.

This rearrangement joins TRBV7-8 to TRBJ2-7, with TRBD2 matching 9 bases. J gave up 0 bases and V 3 bases, and 6 bases lay outside the gene matches. Germline CDR1 reads SGHVS; CDR2 reads FQNEAQ. The CDR3 length is 16 residues. The CDR3 is CASSFLTSGLSYEQYF. The CDR3 DNA sequence: TGTGCCAGCAGCTTCCTGACTAGCGGCCTCTCCTACGAGCAGTACTTC.

This clonotype was seen repeatedly, ten times or more. The V call is TRBV28, the J call TRBJ2-5; D not resolved. Germline assignment: CDR1 MDHEN and CDR2 SYDVKM. Trimming stripped 2 bases from V and 2 bases from J, with 15 bases between. The CDR3 has 16 amino acids. The CDR3, as DNA: TGTGCCAGCAGTTTACGCCCCTTTTCGGCGCAAGAGACCCAGTACTTC. This gives the protein CASSLRPFSAQETQYF.

This clonotype was counted a few times. The rearrangement joins TRBV14 to TRBJ2-7, with 7 bases fitting TRBD2. V trimming: 4 bases; J trimming: 7 bases; junction bases outside the gene matches: 7. CDR3 length: 13 residues. CDR1 and CDR2 from the germline V gene are SGHDN and FVKESK. CDR3 residues: CASSPGLLREQYF. DNA for the CDR3: TGTGCCAGCAGCCCGGGACTACTCAGGGAGCAGTACTTC.

The chain employs TRBV28 and TRBJ2-5; TRBD2 agrees at 9 bases. V was clipped by 6 bases and J by 4 bases; unmatched bases: 21. This CDR3 has 19 residues. CDR1 and CDR2 from the germline V gene are MDHEN and SYDVKM. The CDR3 loop reads CASRHPLSGGRALGETQYF. As DNA, the CDR3 is TGTGCCAGCAGACACCCCCTCTCGGGCGGGAGGGCCTTAGGAGAGACCCAGTACTTC.

This clonotype was seen a few times. This chain uses TRBV30 with TRBJ2-3; D unresolved. Germline V CDR1 and CDR2: GTSNPN, SVGIG (reference sequence). Trimming removed 2 bases from V and 4 bases from J, with 19 bases in between. The CDR3 totals 16 residues. Here the CDR3 reads CAWSLGYPGTADTQYF. CDR3 bases: TGTGCCTGGAGTTTGGGATACCCCGGAACCGCAGATACGCAGTATTTT.

This clonotype occurred a few times. The V gene is TRBV7-9, the J gene TRBJ2-1, with TRBD2 matching 9 bases. Per germline, CDR1 SEHNR and CDR2 FQNEAQ (reference sequence). The junction had 12 bases not matched to a gene; V was cut back by 4 bases and J by 5 bases. The CDR3 consists of 17 residues. CDR3: CASSSLSGRGVNNEQFF. The CDR3 DNA is TGTGCCAGCAGCTCACTTAGCGGGAGAGGGGTGAACAATGAGCAGTTCTTC.

This clonotype has just a few counts. The chain couples TRBV7-9 to TRBJ2-1, with 8 bases aligning to TRBD2. Germline trimming cut 2 bases from V and 8 bases from J; bases unmatched to any gene: 11. Germline CDR1 is SEHNR and CDR2 is FQNEAQ (reference sequence). There are 16 residues in the CDR3. The CDR3 region has the DNA TGTGCCAGCAGCTTAATGGCCCTAGCGGGCTTTCATGAGCAGTTCTTC. Translation gives CASSLMALAGFHEQFF.

The CDR3 bases are TGTGCCAGCATGTCTACCGGGGAGCTGTTTTTT. Translation: CASMSTGELFF. The V and J genes are TRBV6-2 or TRBV6-3 and TRBJ2-2; the D is unclear. There are 11 residues in the CDR3. Per the germline V gene, CDR1 is MNHEY and CDR2 is SVGEGT. V lost 7 bases, J lost 5 bases, and 5 bases lay in between.

This clonotype has more than one count but fewer than ten. The rearrangement links TRBV7-9 to TRBJ2-3; D possibly corresponds to TRBD1 (5 bases). Trimming left V 0 bases short and J 5 bases short, with 9 bases between. The CDR3 contains 14 residues. Germline CDR1 is SEHNR and CDR2 is FQNEAQ (reference sequence). The CDR3 nucleotides are TGTGCCAGCAGCTTAGCTGGGGCTAGAGATACGCAGTATTTT. It codes for CASSLAGARDTQYF.

DNA of the CDR3: TGCGCCAGCAGCCAAGAGGCCCTGACGGTTAGCTCCTACGAGCAGTACTTC. It is translated as CASSQEALTVSSYEQYF. This rearrangement joins TRBV4-3 to TRBJ2-7, with no clear D. CDR3 size: 17 residues. Per the germline V gene, CDR1 is LGHNA and CDR2 is YSLEER. Trimming removed 0 bases at V and 0 bases at J, with 15 bases between.

The V and J genes are TRBV20-1 and TRBJ1-2; 10 bases fit TRBD1. J lost 6 bases, V lost 4 bases, and 5 bases had no gene match. From germline, CDR1 is DFQATT and CDR2 SNEGSKA (reference sequence). There are 13 residues in the CDR3. CDR3 in amino acids: CSANRDRGHGYTF. In nucleotides, the CDR3 is TGCAGTGCTAACCGGGACAGGGGCCATGGCTACACCTTC.

The chain joins TRBV4-3 to TRBJ2-2; D unclear. The V and J ends lost 0 bases and 5 bases respectively, with 7 bases between them. Germline V lookup: CDR1 LGHNA, CDR2 YSLEER. The CDR3 totals 14 residues. CDR3 in amino acids: CASSQESATGELFF. In DNA form, the CDR3 reads TGCGCCAGCAGCCAAGAGAGTGCTACCGGGGAGCTGTTTTTT.

This clonotype was observed a handful of times. DNA of the CDR3: TGCAGTGCTACGGAGGGGGGGTCTTACCAAGAGACCCAGTACTTC. This translates into CSATEGGSYQETQYF. V is TRBV20-1 and J is TRBJ2-5; possibly TRBD2 for D (7 bases). Germline CDR1 is DFQATT and CDR2 is SNEGSKA (reference sequence). The CDR3 is 15 residues long. V dropped 4 bases and J dropped 0 bases, with 15 bases sitting between them.

This chain joins TRBV5-8 and TRBJ1-2, with D possibly matching TRBD1 (6 bases). The CDR3 spans 16 residues. Trimming removed 0 bases at V and 7 bases at J, with 19 bases between. Germline V gene sequence: CDR1 SGHTS, CDR2 YDEGEE. The CDR3 nucleotides are TGTGCCAGCAGCTTGGGGTACAGGGTTGGGGCCTTTGGCTACACCTTC. It specifies CASSLGYRVGAFGYTF.

This chain connects TRBV7-3 to TRBJ2-6; D may be TRBD2 (5 bases). This CDR3 spans 15 amino acids. CDR1 and CDR2 (germline): SGHTA, FQGTGA. Trimming took 5 bases from V and 4 from J, leaving 12 bases between them. The CDR3 sequence is CASSPYSGGANVLTF. The DNA of the CDR3 is TGTGCCAGCAGCCCCTACTCGGGAGGGGCCAACGTCCTGACTTTC.

This clonotype was detected many times. CDR3 bases: TGCGCCAGCAGCTTTAGCGGGAGGCAAGAGACCCAGTACTTC. Encoded protein: CASSFSGRQETQYF. The genes are TRBV5-1 and TRBJ2-5, with TRBD2 matching over 10 bases. After removal of 2 bases from V and 2 bases from J, the junction contained 0 bases not matched to a gene. The CDR3 loop spans 14 amino acids. CDR1 SGHRS and CDR2 YFSETQ come from the germline V gene.

V usage is TRBV6-1 and J usage is TRBJ2-1, with D possibly matching TRBD1 (6 bases). The V end lost 7 bases, the J end lost 13 bases, and 26 bases lay between the germline ends. Germline V lookup: CDR1 MNHNS, CDR2 SASEGT. The length of the CDR3 is 15 residues. The CDR3 loop reads CASTHKATGLGRQFF. CDR3 DNA sequence: TGTGCCAGCACTCATAAGGCGACAGGCCTGGGCCGCCAGTTCTTC.

In this sample, this clonotype turned up a few times. CDR3 sequence reads: CSARTGGVDTQYF. CDR3 in DNA: TGCAGTGCTCGTACAGGGGGAGTAGATACGCAGTATTTT. The rearrangement joins TRBV20-1 to TRBJ2-3, with TRBD1 identical over 8 bases. The V gene end was trimmed by 5 bases and the J gene end by 5 bases; junction bases not matched to a gene: 6. CDR3 size: 13 residues. Germline assignment: CDR1 DFQATT and CDR2 SNEGSKA (reference sequence).

There are many counts of this clonotype. The chain employs TRBV29-1 and TRBJ2-1, with D possibly being TRBD2 (6 bases). V lost 4 bases and J lost 5, with 21 bases in between. Germline assignment: CDR1 SQVTM and CDR2 ANQGSEA. This CDR3 has 16 amino acids. In DNA form, the CDR3 reads TGCAGCGTTGGAAGGATAGCGGCCCAGAGGGACAATGAGCAGTTCTTC. This translates into CSVGRIAAQRDNEQFF.

This CDR3 is CASSPQGRQGFIVGANVLTF. The DNA of the CDR3 is TGCGCCAGCAGCCCACAGGGGCGACAGGGGTTTATCGTCGGGGCCAACGTCCTGACTTTC. The chain recombines TRBV5-1 with TRBJ2-6, with 8 bases that match TRBD1. J lost 4 bases, V lost 4 bases, and 19 bases had no gene match. The CDR3 has 20 amino acids. Germline V gene sequence: CDR1 SGHRS, CDR2 YFSETQ.

The chain couples TRBV6-5 to TRBJ1-1; D is unresolved. The V end lost 6 bases, the J end lost 0 bases, and 5 bases lay between the germline ends. The CDR3 has 12 residues. Germline CDR1 reads MNHEY; CDR2 reads SVGAGI. The DNA for the CDR3 is TGTGCCAGCAGATCTATGAACACTGAAGCTTTCTTT. Translating gives CASRSMNTEAFF.

A few counts support this clonotype. The chain is built from TRBV12-3 or TRBV12-4 and TRBJ2-2, with 9 nucleotides matching TRBD1. This CDR3 has 15 amino acids. J gave up 6 bases and V 3 bases, and 5 bases lay outside the gene matches. DNA of the CDR3: TGTGCCAGCAGTTTCACAGGGGGCGCCTCCGGGGAGCTGTTTTTT. This gives the protein CASSFTGGASGELFF.

V usage is TRBV20-1 and J usage is TRBJ2-1; D is possibly TRBD1 or TRBD2 (6 bases each). Looked up from germline, CDR1 is DFQATT and CDR2 is SNEGSKA (reference sequence). Trimming removed 4 bases from V and 4 bases from J, with 20 bases in between. CDR3 length: 16 residues. CDR3 region: CSAIEGGPSRYNEQFF. The CDR3 bases are TGCAGTGCTATAGAGGGGGGCCCCTCTAGGTACAATGAGCAGTTCTTC.

This chain links TRBV4-3 with TRBJ2-2; 15 bases are shared with TRBD2. The CDR3 totals 19 residues. V lost 6 bases to trimming and J lost 7 bases; unmatched junction nucleotides: 15. Germline assignment: CDR1 LGHNA and CDR2 YSLEER. The CDR3 loop reads CASSLTPGLAGGAGGELFF. CDR3 coding DNA: TGCGCCAGCAGTCTGACTCCGGGACTAGCGGGGGGCGCAGGCGGGGAGCTGTTTTTT.